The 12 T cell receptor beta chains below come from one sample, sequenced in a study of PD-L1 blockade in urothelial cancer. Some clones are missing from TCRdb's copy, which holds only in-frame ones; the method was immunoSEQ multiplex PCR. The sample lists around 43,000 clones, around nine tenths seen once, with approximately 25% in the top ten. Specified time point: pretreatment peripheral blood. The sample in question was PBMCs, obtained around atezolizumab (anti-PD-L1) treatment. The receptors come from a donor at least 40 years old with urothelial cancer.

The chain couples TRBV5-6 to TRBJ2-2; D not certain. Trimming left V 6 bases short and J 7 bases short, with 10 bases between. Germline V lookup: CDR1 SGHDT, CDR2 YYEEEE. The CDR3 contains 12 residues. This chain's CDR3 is CASNFPHGELFF. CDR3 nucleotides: TGTGCCAGCAACTTCCCACACGGGGAGCTGTTTTTT.

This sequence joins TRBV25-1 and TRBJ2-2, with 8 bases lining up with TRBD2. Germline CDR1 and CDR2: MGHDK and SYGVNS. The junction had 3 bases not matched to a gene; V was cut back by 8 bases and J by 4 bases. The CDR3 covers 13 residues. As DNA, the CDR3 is TGTGCCAGCTACGGGGGGGGCACCGGGGAGCTGTTTTTT. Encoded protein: CASYGGGTGELFF.

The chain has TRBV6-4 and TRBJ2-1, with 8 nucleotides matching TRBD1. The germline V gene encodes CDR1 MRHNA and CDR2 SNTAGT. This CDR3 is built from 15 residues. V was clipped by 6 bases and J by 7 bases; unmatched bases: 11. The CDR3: CASSTQGGGGNEQFF. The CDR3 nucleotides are TGTGCCAGCAGCACACAGGGGGGCGGTGGAAATGAGCAGTTCTTC.

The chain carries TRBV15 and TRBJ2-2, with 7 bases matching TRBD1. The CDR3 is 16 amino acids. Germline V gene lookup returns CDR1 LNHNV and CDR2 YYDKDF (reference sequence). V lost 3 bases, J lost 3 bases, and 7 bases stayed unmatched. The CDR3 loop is CATSSPRDSYTGELFF. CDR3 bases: TGTGCCACCAGCAGCCCCCGGGACAGTTACACCGGGGAGCTGTTTTTT.

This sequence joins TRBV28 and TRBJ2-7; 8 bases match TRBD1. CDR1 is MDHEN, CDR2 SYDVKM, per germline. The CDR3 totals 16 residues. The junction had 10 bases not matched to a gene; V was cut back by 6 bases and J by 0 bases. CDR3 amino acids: CASSLARTGLSYEQYF. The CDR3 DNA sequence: TGTGCCAGCAGCTTAGCCCGGACAGGGCTCTCCTACGAGCAGTACTTC.

The chain's CDR3 is CASSLDSTNTEAFF. The CDR3 DNA is TGTGCCAGCAGCTTGGACAGCACGAACACTGAAGCTTTCTTT. The chain is built from TRBV5-4 and TRBJ1-1, with unresolved D. The CDR3 has 14 amino acids. Germline CDR1 reads SGHNT; CDR2 reads YYREEE (reference sequence). V was shortened by 0 bases and J by 1 base, with 7 bases between the two germline ends.

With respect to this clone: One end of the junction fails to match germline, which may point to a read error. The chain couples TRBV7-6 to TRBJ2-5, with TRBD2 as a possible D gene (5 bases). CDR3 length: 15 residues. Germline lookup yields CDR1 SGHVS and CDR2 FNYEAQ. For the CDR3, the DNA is TGTGCCAGCAGCTTACCTGACGGGATGCAAGAGATCCAGTACTTC. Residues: CASSLPDGMQEIQYF. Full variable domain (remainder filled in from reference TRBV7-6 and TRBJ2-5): GAGVSQSPRYKVTKRGQDVALRCDPISGHVSLYWYRQALGQGPEFLTYFNYEAQQDKSGLPNDRFSAERPEGSISTLTIQRTEQRDSAMYRCASSLPDGMQEIQYFGPGTRLLVL.

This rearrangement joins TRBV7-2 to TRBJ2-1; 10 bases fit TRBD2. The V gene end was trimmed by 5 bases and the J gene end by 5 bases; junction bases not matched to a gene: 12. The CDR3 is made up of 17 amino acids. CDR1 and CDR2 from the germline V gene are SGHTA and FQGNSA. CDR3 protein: CASSKTGRTSGHNEQFF. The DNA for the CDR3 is TGTGCCAGCAGCAAAACGGGCAGGACTAGCGGCCACAATGAGCAGTTCTTC.

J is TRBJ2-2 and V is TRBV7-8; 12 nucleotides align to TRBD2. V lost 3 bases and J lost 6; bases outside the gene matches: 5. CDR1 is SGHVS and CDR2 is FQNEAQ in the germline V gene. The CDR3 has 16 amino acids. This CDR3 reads CASSFPGLAGSGELFF. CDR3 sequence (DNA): TGTGCCAGCAGCTTTCCCGGACTAGCGGGATCCGGGGAGCTGTTTTTT.

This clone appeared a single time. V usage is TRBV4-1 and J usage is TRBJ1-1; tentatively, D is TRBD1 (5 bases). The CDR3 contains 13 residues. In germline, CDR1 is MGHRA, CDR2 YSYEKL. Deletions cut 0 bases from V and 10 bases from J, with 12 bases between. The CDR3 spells CASSQDGGLGAFF. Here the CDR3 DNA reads TGCGCCAGCAGCCAAGACGGGGGACTTGGAGCTTTCTTT.

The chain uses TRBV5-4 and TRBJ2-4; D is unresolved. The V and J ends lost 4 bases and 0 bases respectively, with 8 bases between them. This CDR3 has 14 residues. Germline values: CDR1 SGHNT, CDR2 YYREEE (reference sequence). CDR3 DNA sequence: TGTGCCAGCAGCCCGGAGCTAGCCAAAAACATTCAGTACTTC. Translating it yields CASSPELAKNIQYF.

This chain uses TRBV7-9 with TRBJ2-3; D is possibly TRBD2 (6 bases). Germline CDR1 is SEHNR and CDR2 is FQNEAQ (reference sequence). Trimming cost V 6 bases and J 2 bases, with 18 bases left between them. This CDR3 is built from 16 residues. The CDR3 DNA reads TGTGCCAGCAGGGAGGGTCGGGACCCTCTCACAGATACGCAGTATTTT. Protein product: CASREGRDPLTDTQYF.